This T cell receptor (beta chain) was profiled in a study of control samples from healthy donors and cancer patients. TCRdb keeps only in-frame clones here, not all; method: immunoSEQ multiplex PCR. The sample consists of under 450,000 clones, around 90% of them appearing once. The CDR3 consists of 16 residues. V shed 4 bases and J 3 bases; nucleotides not matched to a gene: 11. Germline V CDR1 and CDR2: SGHTA, FQGNSA. The J gene is TRBJ2-7, the V gene TRBV7-2, with TRBD1 matching over 8 bases. The sequence derives from a man aged 40-55 years with head and neck cancer. Material: PBMCs. The CDR3: CASSSEQGQDYYEQYF. In nucleotides, the CDR3 is TGTGCCAGCAGCTCGGAACAGGGACAGGATTACTACGAGCAGTACTTC.